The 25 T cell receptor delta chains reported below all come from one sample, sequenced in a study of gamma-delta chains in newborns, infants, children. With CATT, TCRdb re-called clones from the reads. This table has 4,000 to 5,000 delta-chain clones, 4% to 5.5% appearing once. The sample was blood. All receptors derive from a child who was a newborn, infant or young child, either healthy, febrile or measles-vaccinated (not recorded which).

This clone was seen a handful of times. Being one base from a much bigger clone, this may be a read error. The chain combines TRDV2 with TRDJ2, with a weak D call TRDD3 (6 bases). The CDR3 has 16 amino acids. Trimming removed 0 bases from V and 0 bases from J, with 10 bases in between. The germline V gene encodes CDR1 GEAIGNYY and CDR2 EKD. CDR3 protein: CACDTVGGTLTAQLFF. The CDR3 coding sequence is TGTGCCTGTGACACCGTGGGGGGTACTTTGACAGCACAACTCTTCTTT.

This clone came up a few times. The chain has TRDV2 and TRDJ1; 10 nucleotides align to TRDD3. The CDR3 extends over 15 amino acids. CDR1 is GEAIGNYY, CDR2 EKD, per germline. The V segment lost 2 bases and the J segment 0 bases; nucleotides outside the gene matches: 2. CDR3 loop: CACDNWGMYTDKLIF. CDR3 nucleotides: TGTGCCTGTGACAACTGGGGGATGTACACCGATAAACTCATCTTT.

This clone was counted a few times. CDR3 amino acids: CACDTLRGHTPIYTDKLIF. CDR3 nucleotides: TGTGCCTGTGACACTCTCCGGGGGCATACACCTATTTACACCGATAAACTCATCTTT. The chain uses TRDV2 and TRDJ1; maybe TRDD3 (5 bases). Per germline, CDR1 GEAIGNYY and CDR2 EKD. This CDR3 contains 19 residues. V shed 1 base and J shed 0 bases, with 23 bases lying between them.

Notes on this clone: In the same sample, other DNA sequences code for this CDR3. This CDR3 reads CACDTAGGSSWDTRQMFF. CDR3 in DNA: TGTGCCTGTGACACCGCGGGGGGTAGCTCCTGGGACACCCGACAGATGTTTTTC. The chain employs TRDV2 and TRDJ3; tentatively, D is TRDD3 (5 bases). Germline V CDR1 and CDR2: GEAIGNYY, EKD. The V end lost 0 bases, the J end lost 0 bases, and 11 bases lay between the germline ends. This CDR3 spans 18 amino acids.

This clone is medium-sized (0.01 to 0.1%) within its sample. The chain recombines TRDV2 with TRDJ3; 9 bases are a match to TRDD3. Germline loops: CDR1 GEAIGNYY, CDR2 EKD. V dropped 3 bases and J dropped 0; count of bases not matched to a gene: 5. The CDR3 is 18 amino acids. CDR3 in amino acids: CACDVLGDASWDTRQMFF. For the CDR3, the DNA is TGTGCCTGTGACGTACTGGGGGACGCCTCCTGGGACACCCGACAGATGTTTTTC.

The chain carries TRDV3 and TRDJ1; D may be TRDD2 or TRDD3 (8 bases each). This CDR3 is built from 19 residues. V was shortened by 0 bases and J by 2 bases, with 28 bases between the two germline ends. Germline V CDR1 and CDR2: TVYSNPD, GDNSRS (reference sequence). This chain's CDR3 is CAFRGASYGGDTGTDKLIF. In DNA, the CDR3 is TGTGCCTTTAGAGGGGCTTCCTACGGAGGGGATACAGGGACCGATAAACTCATCTTT.

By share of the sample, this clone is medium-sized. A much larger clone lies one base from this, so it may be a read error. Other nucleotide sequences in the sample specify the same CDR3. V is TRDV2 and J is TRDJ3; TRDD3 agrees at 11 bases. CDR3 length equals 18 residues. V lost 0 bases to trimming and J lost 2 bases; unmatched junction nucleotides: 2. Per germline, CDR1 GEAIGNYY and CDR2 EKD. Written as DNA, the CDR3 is TGTGCCTGTGACACCGCACTGGGGGATACCTGGGACACCCGACAGATGTTTTTC. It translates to CACDTALGDTWDTRQMFF.

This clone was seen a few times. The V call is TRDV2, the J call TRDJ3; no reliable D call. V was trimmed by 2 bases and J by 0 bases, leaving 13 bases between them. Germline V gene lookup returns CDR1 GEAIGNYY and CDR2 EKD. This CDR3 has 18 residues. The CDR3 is CACDKLLPSSWDTRQMFF. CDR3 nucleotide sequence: TGTGCCTGTGACAAATTGCTCCCCAGCTCCTGGGACACCCGACAGATGTTTTTC.

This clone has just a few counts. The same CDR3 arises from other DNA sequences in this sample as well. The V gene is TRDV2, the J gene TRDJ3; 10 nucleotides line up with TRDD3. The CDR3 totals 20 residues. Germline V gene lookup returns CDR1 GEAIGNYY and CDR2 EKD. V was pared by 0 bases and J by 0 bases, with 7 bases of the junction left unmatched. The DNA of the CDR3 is TGTGCCTGTGACACCGTACTGGGGGATTCGTCCTCCTGGGACACCCGACAGATGTTTTTC. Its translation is CACDTVLGDSSSWDTRQMFF.

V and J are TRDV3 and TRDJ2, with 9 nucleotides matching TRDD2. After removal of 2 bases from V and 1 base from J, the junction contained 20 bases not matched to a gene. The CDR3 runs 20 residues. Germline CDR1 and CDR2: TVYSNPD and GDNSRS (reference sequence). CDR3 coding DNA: TGTGCCTTTGTCCTGCCTTCCTACTACTGGGGCCCAGTTTTGACAGCACAACTCTTCTTT. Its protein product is CAFVLPSYYWGPVLTAQLFF.

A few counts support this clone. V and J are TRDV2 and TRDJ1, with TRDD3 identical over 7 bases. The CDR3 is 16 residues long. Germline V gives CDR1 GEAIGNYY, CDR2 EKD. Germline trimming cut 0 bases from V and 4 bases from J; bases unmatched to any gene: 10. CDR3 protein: CACDTVLGLGDDKLIF. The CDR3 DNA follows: TGTGCCTGTGACACCGTACTGGGGCTAGGCGACGATAAACTCATCTTT.

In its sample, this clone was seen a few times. This chain's CDR3 is CALGELVLPGSVSSDKLIF. The CDR3 DNA sequence: TGTGCTCTTGGGGAACTAGTCCTACCCGGGTCCGTGTCCTCCGATAAACTCATCTTT. V is TRDV1 and J is TRDJ1, with a tentative D call TRDD2 (6 bases). Between the trimmed V and J ends, which lost 0 bases and 3 bases, there was a span of 23 bases. CDR1 is TSWWSYY, CDR2 QGS, per germline. This CDR3 region has 19 residues.

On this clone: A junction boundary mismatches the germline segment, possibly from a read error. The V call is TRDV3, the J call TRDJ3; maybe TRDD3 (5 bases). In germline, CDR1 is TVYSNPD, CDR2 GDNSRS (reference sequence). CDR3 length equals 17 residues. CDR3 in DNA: TGTGCCTTTCGGGGACGAGTATGGTCCTGGGACACCCGACAGGTGTTTTTC. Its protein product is CAFRGRVWSWDTRQVFF.

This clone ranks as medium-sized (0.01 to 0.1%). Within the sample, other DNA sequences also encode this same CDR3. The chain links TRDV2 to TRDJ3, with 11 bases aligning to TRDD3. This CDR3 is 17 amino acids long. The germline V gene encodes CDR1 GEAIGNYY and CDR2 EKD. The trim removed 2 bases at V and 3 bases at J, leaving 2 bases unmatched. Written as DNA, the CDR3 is TGTGCCTGTGACAGTACTGGGGGATACTGGGACACCCGACAGATGTTTTTC. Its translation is CACDSTGGYWDTRQMFF.

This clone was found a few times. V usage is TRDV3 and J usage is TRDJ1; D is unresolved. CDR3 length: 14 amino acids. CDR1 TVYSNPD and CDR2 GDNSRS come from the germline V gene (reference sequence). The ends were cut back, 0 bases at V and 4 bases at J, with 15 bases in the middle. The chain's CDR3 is CAFRGASSNDKLIF. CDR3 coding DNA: TGTGCCTTTAGAGGTGCCTCGTCGAACGATAAACTCATCTTT.

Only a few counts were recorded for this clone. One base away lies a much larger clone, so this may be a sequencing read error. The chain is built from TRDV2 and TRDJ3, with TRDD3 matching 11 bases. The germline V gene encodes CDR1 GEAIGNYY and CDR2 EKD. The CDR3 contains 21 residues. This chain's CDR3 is CACGTGWGIPQSSWDTRQMFF. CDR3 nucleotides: TGTGCCTGTGGCACCGGCTGGGGGATACCCCAGAGCTCCTGGGACACCCGACAGATGTTTTTC.

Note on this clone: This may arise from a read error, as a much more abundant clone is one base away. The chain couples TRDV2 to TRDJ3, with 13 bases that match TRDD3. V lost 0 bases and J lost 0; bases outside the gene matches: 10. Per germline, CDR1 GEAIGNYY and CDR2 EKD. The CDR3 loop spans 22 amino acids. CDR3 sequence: CACDTVGLGDTYSSWDTRQMFF. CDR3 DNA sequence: TGTGCCTGTGACACCGTGGGACTGGGGGATACGTATAGCTCCTGGGACACCCGACAGATGTTTTTC.

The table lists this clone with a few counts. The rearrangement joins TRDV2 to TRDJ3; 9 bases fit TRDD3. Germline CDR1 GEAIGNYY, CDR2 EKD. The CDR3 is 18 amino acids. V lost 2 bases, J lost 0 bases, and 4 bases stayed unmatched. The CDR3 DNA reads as TGTGCCTGTGACAATACTGGGGGACTCTCCTGGGACACCCGACAGATGTTTTTC. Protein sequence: CACDNTGGLSWDTRQMFF.

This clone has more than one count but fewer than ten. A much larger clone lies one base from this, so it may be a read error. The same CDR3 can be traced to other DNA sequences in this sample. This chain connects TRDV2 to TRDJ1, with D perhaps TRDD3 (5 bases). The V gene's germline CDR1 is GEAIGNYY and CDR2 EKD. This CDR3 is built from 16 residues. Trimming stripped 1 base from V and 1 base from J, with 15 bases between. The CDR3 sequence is CACDTLLGVTTDKLIF. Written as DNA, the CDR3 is TGTGCCTGTGACACGTTACTTGGGGTAACCACCGATAAACTCATCTTT.

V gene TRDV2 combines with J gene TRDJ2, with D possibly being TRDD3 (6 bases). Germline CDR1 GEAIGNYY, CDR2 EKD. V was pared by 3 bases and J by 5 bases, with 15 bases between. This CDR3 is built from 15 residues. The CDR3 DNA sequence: TGTGCCTGTGACCTCTCTGGGGTAGCCACAGCACAACTCTTCTTT. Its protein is CACDLSGVATAQLFF.

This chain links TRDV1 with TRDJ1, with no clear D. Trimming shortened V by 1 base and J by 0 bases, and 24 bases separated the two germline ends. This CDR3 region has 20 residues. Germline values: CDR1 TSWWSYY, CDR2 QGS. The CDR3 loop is CALGEPVVLRVLPYTDKLIF. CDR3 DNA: TGTGCTCTTGGGGAACCTGTGGTCCTCCGAGTACTGCCGTACACCGATAAACTCATCTTT.

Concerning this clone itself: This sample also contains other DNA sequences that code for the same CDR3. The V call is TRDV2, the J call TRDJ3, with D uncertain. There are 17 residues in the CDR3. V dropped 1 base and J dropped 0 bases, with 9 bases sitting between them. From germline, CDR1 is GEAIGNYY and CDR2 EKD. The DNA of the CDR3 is TGTGCCTGTGACACGGTACTAAGCTCCTGGGACACCCGACAGATGTTTTTC. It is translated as CACDTVLSSWDTRQMFF.

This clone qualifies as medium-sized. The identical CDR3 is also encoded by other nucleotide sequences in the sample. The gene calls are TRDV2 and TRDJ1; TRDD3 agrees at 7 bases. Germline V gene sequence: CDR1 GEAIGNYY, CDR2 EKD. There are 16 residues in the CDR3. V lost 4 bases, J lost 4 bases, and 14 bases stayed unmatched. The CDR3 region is CACDPVGDFNLDKLIF. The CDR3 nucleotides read TGTGCCTGTGATCCAGTGGGGGACTTTAACCTCGATAAACTCATCTTT.

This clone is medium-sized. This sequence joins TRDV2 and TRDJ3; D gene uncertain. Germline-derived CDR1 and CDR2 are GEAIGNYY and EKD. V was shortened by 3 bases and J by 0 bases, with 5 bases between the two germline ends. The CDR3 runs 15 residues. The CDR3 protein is CACDAGSWDTRQMFF. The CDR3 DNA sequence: TGTGCCTGTGACGCCGGCTCCTGGGACACCCGACAGATGTTTTTC.

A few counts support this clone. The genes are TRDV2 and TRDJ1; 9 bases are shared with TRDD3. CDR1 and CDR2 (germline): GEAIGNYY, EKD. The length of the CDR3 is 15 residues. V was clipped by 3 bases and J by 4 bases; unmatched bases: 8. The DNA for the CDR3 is TGTGCCTGTGACCCCGTCTGGGGGATCTTCGATAAACTCATCTTT. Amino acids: CACDPVWGIFDKLIF.